The 13 T cell receptor beta chains below come from one sample, sequenced in a study of identical twins. TCRdb independently ran MiXCR on the 5' RACE reads; one entry per CDR3 protein. The sample gives about 700,000 distinct CDR3 sequences, around 6% of which show up once; roughly 1.8% is in the top ten. The sample taken for sequencing was naive T cells sorted from blood. The receptors were gathered from a man between 18 and 29 years old in good health.

This clonotype was observed a few times. CDR3 amino acids: CASSSTSGIAKNIQYF. The CDR3 bases are TGTGCCAGCAGCTCGACTAGCGGGATAGCCAAAAACATTCAGTACTTC. The gene calls are TRBV7-9 and TRBJ2-4; 11 bases are shared with TRBD2. With 4 bases clipped from V and 0 bases from J, the junction kept 2 bases outside the gene matches. CDR1 and CDR2 from the germline V gene are SEHNR and FQNEAQ (reference sequence). This CDR3 is built from 16 residues. Full variable domain (outside the CDR3, taken from reference TRBV7-9 and TRBJ2-4): DTGVSQNPRHKITKRGQNVTFRCDPISEHNRLYWYRQTLGQGPEFLTYFQNEAQLEKSRLLSDRFSAERPKGSFSTLEIQRTEQGDSAMYLCASSSTSGIAKNIQYFGAGTRLSVL.

This clonotype was detected a few times. The chain joins TRBV30 to TRBJ1-2; the D is unclear. The ends were cut back, 2 bases at V and 5 bases at J, with 18 bases in the middle. The CDR3 sequence is 15 residues long. Germline V gene sequence: CDR1 GTSNPN, CDR2 SVGIG (reference sequence). The CDR3 bases are TGTGCCTGGAGTCCTAGTGAGTGGCCGGGGTATGGCTACACCTTC. Translating it yields CAWSPSEWPGYGYTF.

This clonotype was counted ten times or more. The chain is built from TRBV6-1 and TRBJ1-1; no firm D call. This CDR3 has 16 amino acids. Germline V gene lookup returns CDR1 MNHNS and CDR2 SASEGT. With 9 bases removed from V and 0 bases from J, the gap between germline ends came to 20 bases. CDR3 amino acids: CASTRQGGPMNTEAFF. DNA of the CDR3: TGTGCCAGTACCCGACAAGGCGGACCGATGAACACTGAAGCTTTCTTT.

This clonotype appeared many times. V usage is TRBV7-9 and J usage is TRBJ2-5; D is perhaps TRBD2 (6 bases). Germline V gives CDR1 SEHNR, CDR2 FQNEAQ (reference sequence). The V gene lost 6 bases and the J gene lost 0 bases, with 17 bases spanning the gap. This CDR3 spans 16 amino acids. CDR3 bases: TGTGCCAGCAGATGGACTACCCACAAATACCAAGAGACCCAGTACTTC. The encoded protein is CASRWTTHKYQETQYF.

This clonotype was counted ten times or more. This chain links TRBV20-1 with TRBJ2-7; TRBD2 matches 10 bases. V lost 4 bases and J lost 5; bases outside the gene matches: 14. The germline V gene has CDR1 DFQATT and CDR2 SNEGSKA (reference sequence). This CDR3 has 16 amino acids. Here the CDR3 DNA reads TGCAGTGCTATCGGGGGCTCTAGCGGGAGTTTAAACGAGCAGTACTTC. It translates to CSAIGGSSGSLNEQYF.

This clonotype occurred many times. The chain uses TRBV20-1 and TRBJ2-1; 7 nucleotides match TRBD1. Germline CDR1 is DFQATT and CDR2 is SNEGSKA (reference sequence). The junction had 16 bases not matched to a gene; V was cut back by 4 bases and J by 10 bases. The CDR3 runs to 15 residues. The CDR3 is CSAIPLGQRQWEQFF. As DNA, the CDR3 is TGCAGTGCTATCCCTTTGGGACAGAGACAATGGGAGCAGTTCTTC.

V is TRBV30 and J is TRBJ2-7; unclear D gene. V was trimmed by 0 bases and J by 3 bases, leaving 6 bases between them. CDR1 is GTSNPN and CDR2 is SVGIG in the germline V gene (reference sequence). This CDR3 comprises 12 residues. The CDR3 sequence is CAWSVGYYEQYF. CDR3 nucleotides: TGTGCCTGGAGTGTAGGTTACTACGAGCAGTACTTC.

This clonotype was counted ten times or more. The chain is built from TRBV6-4 and TRBJ2-1; D remains unclear. This CDR3 region has 14 residues. Germline lookup yields CDR1 MRHNA and CDR2 SNTAGT. Trimming took 0 bases from V and 8 from J, leaving 11 bases between them. DNA for the CDR3: TGTGCCAGCAGTGACTCCGAGATTTCCCATGAGCAGTTCTTC. It translates to CASSDSEISHEQFF.

This clonotype was counted at least ten times. The chain carries TRBV15 and TRBJ1-3; D is unresolved. The V end was cut by 0 bases, the J end by 11 bases, with 11 bases between. The CDR3 is 13 amino acids. Germline loops: CDR1 LNHNV, CDR2 YYDKDF (reference sequence). DNA for the CDR3: TGTGCCACCAGCAGAGAACGGCCCGAAGCCATATATTTT. It is translated as CATSRERPEAIYF.

This clonotype was observed a few times. V gene TRBV2 combines with J gene TRBJ2-7; 12 nucleotides agree with TRBD2. Germline assignment: CDR1 SNHLY and CDR2 FYNNEI. The CDR3 totals 16 residues. V shed 4 bases, J shed 0 bases, and the junction held 4 bases outside the gene matches. The CDR3 loop reads CASSGTSGDASYEQYF. CDR3 bases: TGTGCCAGCAGTGGGACTAGCGGGGACGCCTCCTACGAGCAGTACTTC.

This clonotype was found many times. The CDR3 loop reads CASIPVDTGELFF. CDR3 DNA sequence: TGCGCCAGCATCCCGGTGGACACCGGGGAGCTGTTTTTT. The rearrangement uses TRBV5-1 and TRBJ2-2; D not certain. In germline, CDR1 is SGHRS, CDR2 YFSETQ. Trimming shortened V by 6 bases and J by 3 bases, and 9 bases separated the two germline ends. The CDR3 is 13 amino acids.

This clonotype was observed a few times. The gene calls are TRBV5-6 and TRBJ2-1, with D uncertain. V lost 7 bases, J lost 0 bases, and 11 bases lay in between. The CDR3 totals 14 residues. In germline, CDR1 is SGHDT, CDR2 YYEEEE. CDR3 region: CASRSVSSYNEQFF. CDR3 DNA sequence: TGTGCCAGCCGATCTGTGAGCTCCTACAATGAGCAGTTCTTC.

This clonotype was counted only a few times. The chain carries TRBV29-1 and TRBJ2-1, with 9 bases fitting TRBD1. Trimming cost V 1 base and J 10 bases; bases outside gene matches: 8. The CDR3 contains 14 residues. CDR1 and CDR2 (germline): SQVTM, ANQGSEA. CDR3 in DNA: TGCAGCGTTGAAGGGCAAACAGGGGGCGAAGAGCAGTTCTTC. Protein: CSVEGQTGGEEQFF.